This T cell receptor beta chain came from a study of human T cells and chemical hapten exposure. About the study: Patch tests containing 0.01% DPC, applied to the upper back, were read at 6 days. Patients, a majority of them female, were diagnosed with alopecia areata, totalis or universalis.

Indicated time point: patch test 3, about 24 weeks after DPC sensitization. Treatment in this sample: therapeutic diphenylcyclopropenone sensitization with weekly scalp DPC. One entry per CDR3 protein results from TCRdb running MiXCR on the RACE reads. The data contain 100,000 or so distinct CDR3 sequences, less than 45% of them seen just once; the ten biggest clones take up more than 2.5%. The junction had 11 bases not matched to a gene; V was cut back by 4 bases and J by 10 bases. From germline, CDR1 is SGHNT and CDR2 YYREEE (reference sequence). This CDR3 has 14 residues. The sample holds a few counts of this clonotype.

The material was whole blood, obtained in connection with sensitization to the hapten diphenylcyclopropenone (DPC). The sequence came from a man aged 40-49 years with alopecia areata. Some clones in this sample may be carry-over from other donors' samples. The genes are TRBV5-4 and TRBJ2-1, with 7 bases aligning to TRBD2. CDR3 residues: CASSGEVTSAEQFF. For the CDR3, the DNA is TGTGCCAGCAGCGGAGAGGTTACTAGCGCCGAGCAGTTCTTC.